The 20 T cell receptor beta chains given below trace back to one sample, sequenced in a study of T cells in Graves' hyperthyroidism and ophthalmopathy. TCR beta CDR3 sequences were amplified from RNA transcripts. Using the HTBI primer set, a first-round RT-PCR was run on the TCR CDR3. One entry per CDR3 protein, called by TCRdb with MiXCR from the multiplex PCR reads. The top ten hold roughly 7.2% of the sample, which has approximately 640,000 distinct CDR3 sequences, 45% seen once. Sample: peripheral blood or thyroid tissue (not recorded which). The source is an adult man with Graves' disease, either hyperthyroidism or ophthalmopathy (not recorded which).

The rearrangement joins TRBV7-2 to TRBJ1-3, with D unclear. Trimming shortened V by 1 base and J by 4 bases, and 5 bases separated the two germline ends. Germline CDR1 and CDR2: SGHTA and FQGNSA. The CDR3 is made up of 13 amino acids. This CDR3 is CASSLGWGNTIYF. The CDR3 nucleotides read TGTGCCAGCAGCTTAGGATGGGGAAACACCATATATTTT.

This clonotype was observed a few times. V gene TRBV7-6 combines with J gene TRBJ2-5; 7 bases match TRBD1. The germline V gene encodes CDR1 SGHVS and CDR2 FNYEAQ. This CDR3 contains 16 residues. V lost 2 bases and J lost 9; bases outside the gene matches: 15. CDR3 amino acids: CASSLSNQRGQGAQYF. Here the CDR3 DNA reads TGTGCCAGCAGCTTATCAAATCAGAGGGGCCAGGGGGCCCAGTACTTC.

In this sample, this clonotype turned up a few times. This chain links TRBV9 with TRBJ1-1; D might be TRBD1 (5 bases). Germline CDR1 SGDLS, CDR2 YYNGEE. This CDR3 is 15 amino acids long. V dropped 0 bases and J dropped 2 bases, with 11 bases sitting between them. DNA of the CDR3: TGTGCCAGCAGCGTAGATGGGGGTCGCAACACTGAAGCTTTCTTT. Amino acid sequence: CASSVDGGRNTEAFF.

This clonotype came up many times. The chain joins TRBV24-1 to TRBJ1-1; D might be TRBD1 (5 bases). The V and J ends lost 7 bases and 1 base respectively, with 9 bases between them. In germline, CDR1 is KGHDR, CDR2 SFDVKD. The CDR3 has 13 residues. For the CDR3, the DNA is TGTGCCACCAGGTGGGGGGAGAACACTGAAGCTTTCTTT. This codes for CATRWGENTEAFF.

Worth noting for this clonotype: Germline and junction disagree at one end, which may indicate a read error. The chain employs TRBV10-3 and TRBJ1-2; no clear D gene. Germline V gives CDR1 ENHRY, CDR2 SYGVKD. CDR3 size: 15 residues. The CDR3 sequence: CASSYSDTSSYGYTF. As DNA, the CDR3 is TGTGCCAGCAGTTACTCTGACACCAGTAGCTATGGCTACACCTTC.

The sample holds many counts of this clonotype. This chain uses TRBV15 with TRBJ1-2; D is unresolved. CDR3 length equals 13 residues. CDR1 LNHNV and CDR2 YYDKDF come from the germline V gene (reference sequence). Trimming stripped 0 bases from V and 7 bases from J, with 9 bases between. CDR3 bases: TGTGCCACCAGCAGAGATGGGAAAAGTGGCTACACCTTC. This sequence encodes CATSRDGKSGYTF.

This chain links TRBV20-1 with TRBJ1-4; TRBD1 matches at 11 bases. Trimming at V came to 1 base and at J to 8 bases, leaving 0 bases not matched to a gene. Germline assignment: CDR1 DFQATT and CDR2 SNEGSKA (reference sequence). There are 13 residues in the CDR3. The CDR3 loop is CSARGDRGEKLFF. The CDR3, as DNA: TGCAGTGCTAGAGGGGACAGGGGGGAAAAACTGTTTTTT.

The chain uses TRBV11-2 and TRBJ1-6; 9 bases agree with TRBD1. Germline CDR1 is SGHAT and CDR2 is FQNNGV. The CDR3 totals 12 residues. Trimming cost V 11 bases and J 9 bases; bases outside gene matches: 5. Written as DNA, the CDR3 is TGTGCCTGGGGACAGGGAGGTTCACCCCTCCACTTT. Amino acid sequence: CAWGQGGSPLHF.

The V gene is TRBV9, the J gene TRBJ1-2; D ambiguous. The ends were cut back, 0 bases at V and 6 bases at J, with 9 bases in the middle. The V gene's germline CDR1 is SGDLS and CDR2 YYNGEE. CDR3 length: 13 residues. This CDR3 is CASSVAEIHGYTF. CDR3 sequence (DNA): TGTGCCAGCAGCGTAGCTGAAATCCATGGCTACACCTTC.

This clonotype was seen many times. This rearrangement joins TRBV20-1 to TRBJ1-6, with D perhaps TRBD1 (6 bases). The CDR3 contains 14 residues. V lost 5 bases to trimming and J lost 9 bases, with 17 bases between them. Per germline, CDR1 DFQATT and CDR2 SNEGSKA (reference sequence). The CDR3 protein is CSAYSRDTGSPLHF. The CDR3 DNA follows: TGCAGTGCTTATTCCCGGGACACAGGTTCACCCCTCCACTTT.

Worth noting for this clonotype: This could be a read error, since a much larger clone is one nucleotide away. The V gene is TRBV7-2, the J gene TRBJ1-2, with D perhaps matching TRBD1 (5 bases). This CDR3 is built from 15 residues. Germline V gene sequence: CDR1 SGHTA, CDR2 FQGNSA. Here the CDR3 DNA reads TGTGCCAGCAGCCTGAACAGGATTCCTAACCATGGCTACACCTTC. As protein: CASSLNRIPNHGYTF.

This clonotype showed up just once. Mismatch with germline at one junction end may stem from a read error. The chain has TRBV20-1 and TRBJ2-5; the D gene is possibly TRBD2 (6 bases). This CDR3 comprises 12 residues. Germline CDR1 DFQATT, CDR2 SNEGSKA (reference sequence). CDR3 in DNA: TGCAGTGCTATAGCGGACCAAGAGACTCAGTACTTC. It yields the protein CSAIADQETQYF.

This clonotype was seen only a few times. The CDR3 spells CASTQRQNWYTEAFF. Written as DNA, the CDR3 is TGTGCCAGCACCCAGAGGCAGAATTGGTACACTGAAGCTTTCTTT. The chain combines TRBV2 with TRBJ1-1; no reliable D call. This CDR3 spans 15 amino acids. V was cut by 7 bases and J by 3 bases, with 18 bases left in between. CDR1 is SNHLY, CDR2 FYNNEI, per germline.

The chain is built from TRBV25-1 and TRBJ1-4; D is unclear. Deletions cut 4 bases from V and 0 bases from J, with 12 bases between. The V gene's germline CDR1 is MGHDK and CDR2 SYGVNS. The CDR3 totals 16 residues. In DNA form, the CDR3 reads TGTGCCAGCAGTGCGGCGCGGGATGCAACTAATGAAAAACTGTTTTTT. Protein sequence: CASSAARDATNEKLFF.

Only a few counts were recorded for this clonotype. In nucleotides, the CDR3 is TGTGCCAGCAGCTCAAACATTGAGTCGAGGGAAGCTTTCTTT. Amino acids: CASSSNIESREAFF. The V and J genes are TRBV7-9 and TRBJ1-1; D ambiguous. Trimming removed 4 bases at V and 8 bases at J, with 17 bases between. CDR3 size: 14 residues. Germline assignment: CDR1 SEHNR and CDR2 FQNEAQ (reference sequence).

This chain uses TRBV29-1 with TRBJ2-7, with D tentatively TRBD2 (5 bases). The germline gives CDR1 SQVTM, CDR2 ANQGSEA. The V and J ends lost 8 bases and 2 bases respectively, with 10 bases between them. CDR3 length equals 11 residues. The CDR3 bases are TGCAGCTCCGCGGGCGCCTACGAGCAGTACTTC. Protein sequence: CSSAGAYEQYF.

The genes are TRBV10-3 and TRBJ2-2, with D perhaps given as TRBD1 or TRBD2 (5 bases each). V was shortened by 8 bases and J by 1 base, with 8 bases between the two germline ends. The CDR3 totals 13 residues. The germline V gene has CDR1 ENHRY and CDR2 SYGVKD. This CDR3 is CAIGTGNTGELFF. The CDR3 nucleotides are TGTGCCATCGGGACGGGGAACACCGGGGAGCTGTTTTTT.

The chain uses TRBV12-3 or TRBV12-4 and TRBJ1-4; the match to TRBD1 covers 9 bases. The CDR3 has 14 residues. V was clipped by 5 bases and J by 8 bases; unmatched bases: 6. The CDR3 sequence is CASSDSGTGEKLFF. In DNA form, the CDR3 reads TGTGCCAGCAGTGATTCCGGGACAGGGGAAAAACTGTTTTTT.

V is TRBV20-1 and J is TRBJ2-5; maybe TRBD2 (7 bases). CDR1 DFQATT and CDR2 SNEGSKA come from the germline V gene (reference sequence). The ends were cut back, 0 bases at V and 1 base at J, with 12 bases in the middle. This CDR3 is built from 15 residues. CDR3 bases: TGCAGTGCTAGAGACAGGGGAGGGGGCCAAGAGACCCAGTACTTC. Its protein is CSARDRGGGQETQYF.

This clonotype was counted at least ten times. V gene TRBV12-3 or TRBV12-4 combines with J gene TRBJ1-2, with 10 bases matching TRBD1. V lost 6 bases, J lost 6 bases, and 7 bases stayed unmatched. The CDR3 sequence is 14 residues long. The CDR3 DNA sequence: TGTGCCAGCAGGGAGACAGGGGGCGGTAATGGCTACACCTTC. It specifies CASRETGGGNGYTF.